The 13 T cell receptor beta chains below were found in one sample sequenced in a study of blood T cell repertoires in COVID-19. Method: immunoSEQ multiplex PCR; TCRdb's copy keeps in-frame clones and lacks some. The sample has roughly 300,000 clones, roughly 87% seen once. Sequencing used peripheral blood. The receptors stem from a human donor in a cohort sampled during active COVID-19.

In regard to this clone: Distinct nucleotide sequences in the sample also encode this CDR3. V and J are TRBV18 and TRBJ2-7, with no clear D. V lost 3 bases to trimming and J lost 5 bases, with 8 bases between them. Germline CDR1 and CDR2: KGHSH and LQKENI. CDR3 size: 12 residues. The CDR3 coding sequence is TGTGCCAGCTCACCTTCTCGCGACGAGCAGTACTTC. Amino acids: CASSPSRDEQYF.

The CDR3 nucleotides read TGTGCCAGCAGACTTATCACTGAAGCTTTCTTT. Amino acids: CASRLITEAFF. The genes are TRBV12-3 or TRBV12-4 and TRBJ1-1, with D hard to call. Trimming removed 6 bases from V and 4 bases from J, with 6 bases in between. The CDR3 length is 11 residues.

The V and J genes are TRBV29-1 and TRBJ2-1; the D is unclear. Germline lookup yields CDR1 SQVTM and CDR2 ANQGSEA. This CDR3 region has 11 residues. V gave up 1 base and J gave up 7 bases, with 5 bases separating them. The CDR3, as DNA: TGCAGCGTTGAAGGAGTAAATGAGCAGTTCTTC. Its translation is CSVEGVNEQFF.

For the CDR3, the DNA is TGCGCCAGCAGCTTGGACGGCCCGGGGCAGTTCTTC. Residues: CASSLDGPGQFF. J is TRBJ2-1 and V is TRBV5-1; the D is unclear. Per germline, CDR1 SGHRS and CDR2 YFSETQ. This CDR3 has 12 amino acids. V was shortened by 0 bases and J by 12 bases, with 10 bases between the two germline ends.

V gene TRBV11-2 combines with J gene TRBJ2-1; maybe TRBD1 (5 bases). This CDR3 region has 15 residues. CDR1 is SGHAT, CDR2 FQNNGV, per germline. V was trimmed by 5 bases and J by 6 bases, leaving 17 bases between them. CDR3 nucleotide sequence: TGTGCCAGCAGCACCACAGACAGTGGAAGCAATGAGCAGTTCTTC. Its translation is CASSTTDSGSNEQFF.

This clone was counted once. This chain joins TRBV2 and TRBJ1-1; D is unresolved. In germline, CDR1 is SNHLY, CDR2 FYNNEI. V shed 10 bases and J shed 4 bases, with 13 bases lying between them. There are 12 residues in the CDR3. This CDR3 is CANPERVTEAFF. The CDR3 DNA follows: TGTGCCAACCCCGAGCGAGTCACTGAAGCTTTCTTT.

The V call is TRBV25-1, the J call TRBJ1-3, with D perhaps TRBD1 (5 bases). CDR1 MGHDK and CDR2 SYGVNS come from the germline V gene. The CDR3 covers 15 residues. Trimming pared 1 base from V and 4 bases from J, leaving 11 bases between. In DNA, the CDR3 is TGTGCCAGCAGTGAATTGGGGGGGGTAGGAAACACCATATATTTT. Translation gives CASSELGGVGNTIYF.

The chain links TRBV6-1 to TRBJ1-1; D unclear. V was pared by 1 base and J by 1 base, with 7 bases between. Per the germline V gene, CDR1 is MNHNS and CDR2 is SASEGT. The CDR3 extends over 14 amino acids. The CDR3: CASSEEGRNTEAFF. The CDR3 DNA reads as TGTGCCAGCAGTGAAGAAGGGAGGAACACTGAAGCTTTCTTT.

The genes are TRBV5-1 and TRBJ2-5, with 7 bases fitting TRBD1. Germline CDR1 SGHRS, CDR2 YFSETQ. The length of the CDR3 is 14 residues. After removal of 4 bases from V and 5 bases from J, the junction contained 8 bases not matched to a gene. For the CDR3, the DNA is TGCGCCAGCAGCATAGGGGACAGCATCGAGACCCAGTACTTC. Amino acids: CASSIGDSIETQYF. Drawing the rest from reference TRBV5-1 and TRBJ2-5, the complete variable domain is KAGVTQTPRYLIKTRGQQVTLSCSPISGHRSVSWYQQTPGQGLQFLFEYFSETQRNKGNFPGRFSGRQFSNSRSEMNVSTLELGDSALYLCASSIGDSIETQYFGPGTRLLVL.

This chain joins TRBV7-9 and TRBJ2-2; the match to TRBD2 covers 12 bases. The germline CDR1 and CDR2 sequences are SEHNR and FQNEAQ (reference sequence). The CDR3 has 15 residues. Trimming removed 5 bases from V and 6 bases from J; junction bases left unmatched: 4. The CDR3 nucleotides read TGTGCCAGCAGCAAGACTAGCGGGAGATCCGGGGAGCTGTTTTTT. Its protein product is CASSKTSGRSGELFF.

This chain links TRBV12-3 or TRBV12-4 with TRBJ2-7; 7 bases fit TRBD1. This CDR3 spans 13 amino acids. V was clipped by 5 bases and J by 2 bases; unmatched bases: 3. The CDR3 DNA sequence: TGTGCCAGCAGTCGGGGACAGCCCTACGAGCAGTACTTC. Translation: CASSRGQPYEQYF.

In the case of this clone: Other DNA sequences in this sample translate to the same CDR3. The genes are TRBV7-2 and TRBJ2-5; 7 bases line up with TRBD2. The CDR3 spans 14 residues. Germline loops: CDR1 SGHTA, CDR2 FQGNSA. V shed 3 bases, J shed 5 bases, and the junction held 6 bases outside the gene matches. Written as DNA, the CDR3 is TGTGCCAGCAGCTTGGCGGGAGCGGGGGAGACCCAGTACTTC. Amino acid sequence: CASSLAGAGETQYF.

The J gene is TRBJ2-5, the V gene TRBV27; D gene unclear. V was shortened by 6 bases and J by 7 bases, with 15 bases between the two germline ends. This CDR3 has 13 amino acids. Germline V CDR1 and CDR2: MNHEY, SMNVEV (reference sequence). Here the CDR3 reads CASRFTRSGTQYF. CDR3 bases: TGTGCCAGCAGATTTACACGGAGTGGGACCCAGTACTTC.